A single sample gave rise to the 22 T cell receptor beta chains below, sequenced in a study of T cell clones after liver transplantation. Repertoires were generated with immunoSEQ multiplex PCR, while TCRdb's copy carries only in-frame clones and drops some. The sample has about 80,000 clones; roughly 80% are singletons. The specimen comprised CD4+ T cells from blood, sampled approximately 3.5 years after liver transplant. These receptors all come from a human patient who received a liver transplant. T cells may partly derive from the graft donor.

The chain employs TRBV2 and TRBJ2-4; D is perhaps TRBD2 (5 bases). Germline assignment: CDR1 SNHLY and CDR2 FYNNEI. This CDR3 spans 13 amino acids. Trimming cost V 6 bases and J 9 bases, with 15 bases left between them. The CDR3 DNA is TGTGCCAGCAGGTCCAGCGGTTCGGGCATTCAGTACTTC. Amino acids: CASRSSGSGIQYF.

CDR3 sequence reads: CASSMMTADQPQHF. CDR3 nucleotides: TGTGCCAGTAGTATGATGACAGCTGATCAGCCCCAGCATTTT. The chain is built from TRBV19 and TRBJ1-5; maybe TRBD1 (5 bases). Trimming cost V 3 bases and J 5 bases, with 11 bases left between them. Per germline, CDR1 LNHDA and CDR2 SQIVND (reference sequence). The CDR3 runs 14 residues.

This chain uses TRBV27 with TRBJ2-5; 10 bases align to TRBD2. With V trimmed by 2 bases and J by 3 bases, 3 bases remained unmatched. This CDR3 comprises 15 residues. Per germline, CDR1 MNHEY and CDR2 SMNVEV (reference sequence). The CDR3 loop reads CASSLSGLAEETQYF. Written as DNA, the CDR3 is TGTGCCAGCAGTTTAAGTGGACTAGCGGAAGAGACCCAGTACTTC.

V is TRBV5-1 and J is TRBJ1-1, with TRBD1 matching over 7 bases. The J segment lost 4 bases and the V segment lost 2 bases, leaving 5 bases of the junction unmatched. This CDR3 has 14 amino acids. Germline CDR1 is SGHRS and CDR2 is YFSETQ. CDR3 nucleotides: TGCGCCAGCAGCTTAGTAGACAGGGCCACTGAAGCTTTCTTT. Its protein product is CASSLVDRATEAFF.

The gene calls are TRBV28 and TRBJ1-2; no definite D call. V lost 5 bases and J lost 4, with 11 bases in between. This CDR3 comprises 13 residues. Germline CDR1 MDHEN, CDR2 SYDVKM. The CDR3 region has the DNA TGTGCCAGCAGTGTTGGACGGGGCTATGGCTACACCTTC. As protein: CASSVGRGYGYTF.

The CDR3 DNA sequence: TGTGCCAGCAGGGGGAGGGATGAGACCCAGTACTTC. Protein: CASRGRDETQYF. This chain joins TRBV28 and TRBJ2-5; 7 positions match TRBD2. The CDR3 has 12 amino acids. The germline CDR1 and CDR2 sequences are MDHEN and SYDVKM. The V and J ends lost 6 bases and 5 bases, in that order; junction bases with no gene match: 3.

The chain joins TRBV5-1 to TRBJ1-4; 8 bases fit TRBD1. Unmatched junction bases numbered 8, after V lost 5 bases and J lost 8 bases. The CDR3 has 14 residues. Germline V gene sequence: CDR1 SGHRS, CDR2 YFSETQ. The CDR3 DNA reads as TGCGCCAGCAGTACGACAGGGGTACGCGAAAAACTGTTTTTT. Its translation: CASSTTGVREKLFF.

The chain has TRBV29-1 and TRBJ2-7; tentative D call: TRBD2 (5 bases). The CDR3 runs 15 residues. V was pared by 0 bases and J by 4 bases, with 16 bases between. Per the germline V gene, CDR1 is SQVTM and CDR2 is ANQGSEA. CDR3 sequence reads: CSVEDLAGSGYEQYF. The CDR3 DNA is TGCAGCGTTGAAGATTTGGCAGGTTCGGGATACGAGCAGTACTTC.

The chain uses TRBV9 and TRBJ2-2; D unresolved. Trimming cost V 3 bases and J 1 base, with 7 bases left between them. Germline CDR1 reads SGDLS; CDR2 reads YYNGEE. The CDR3 sequence is 14 residues long. In DNA form, the CDR3 reads TGTGCCAGCAGCGGGCGATGGAACACCGGGGAGCTGTTTTTT. Residues: CASSGRWNTGELFF.

This clone is a singleton in its sample. The rearrangement uses TRBV7-6 and TRBJ2-1, with 7 positions matching TRBD2. The CDR3 loop spans 14 amino acids. Germline CDR1 reads SGHVS; CDR2 reads FNYEAQ. V lost 0 bases to trimming and J lost 9 bases; unmatched junction nucleotides: 5. The CDR3 protein is CASSLAGGRAEQFF. CDR3 nucleotide sequence: TGTGCCAGCAGCTTAGCGGGAGGGAGAGCTGAGCAGTTCTTC.

The V and J genes are TRBV5-1 and TRBJ2-2; TRBD2 matches at 11 bases. After removal of 4 bases from V and 6 bases from J, the junction contained 11 bases not matched to a gene. Germline V gives CDR1 SGHRS, CDR2 YFSETQ. This CDR3 spans 17 amino acids. The CDR3 DNA sequence: TGCGCCAGCAGCGTACTAGCGGGAGTTAGTAGCGCCGGGGAGCTGTTTTTT. It encodes CASSVLAGVSSAGELFF.

The chain recombines TRBV4-1 with TRBJ1-2; 7 bases fit TRBD1. Germline V gives CDR1 MGHRA, CDR2 YSYEKL. The CDR3 consists of 15 residues. The ends lost 2 bases at V and 4 bases at J; junction bases unmatched: 7. The CDR3 DNA reads as TGCGCCAGCAGCCAACTGACAGGGAAGTCCTATGGCTACACCTTC. It translates to CASSQLTGKSYGYTF.

This chain uses TRBV7-9 with TRBJ1-3; a weak D match, TRBD1 (5 bases). Deletions cut 6 bases from V and 0 bases from J, with 15 bases between. CDR1 and CDR2 from the germline V gene are SEHNR and FQNEAQ (reference sequence). There are 16 residues in the CDR3. CDR3 nucleotide sequence: TGTGCCAGCAGATACCCTCCAGGACACTCTGGAAACACCATATATTTT. Its protein is CASRYPPGHSGNTIYF.

This chain connects TRBV7-9 to TRBJ2-5; no definite D call. The CDR3 spans 12 residues. CDR1 and CDR2 from the germline V gene are SEHNR and FQNEAQ (reference sequence). V lost 2 bases to trimming and J lost 5 bases, with 6 bases between them. This CDR3 is CASSLKQETQYF. For the CDR3, the DNA is TGTGCCAGCAGCTTAAAACAGGAGACCCAGTACTTC.

The rearrangement links TRBV5-1 to TRBJ2-3; TRBD1 agrees at 8 bases. Germline V gives CDR1 SGHRS, CDR2 YFSETQ. The CDR3 runs 16 residues. V lost 3 bases to trimming and J lost 0 bases; unmatched junction nucleotides: 6. This CDR3 reads CASSSRTGFSTDTQYF. DNA for the CDR3: TGCGCCAGCAGCTCCCGGACAGGGTTTAGCACAGATACGCAGTATTTT.

This chain joins TRBV6-5 and TRBJ2-7, with 11 positions matching TRBD1. V lost 6 bases and J lost 2; bases outside the gene matches: 3. The CDR3 has 14 amino acids. Germline V lookup: CDR1 MNHEY, CDR2 SVGAGI. Here the CDR3 reads CASRVDRGPYEQYF. In DNA, the CDR3 is TGTGCCAGCAGAGTGGACAGGGGGCCCTACGAGCAGTACTTC.

The rearrangement joins TRBV6-1 to TRBJ2-7; D may be TRBD1 (6 bases). V was clipped by 3 bases and J by 2 bases, with 11 bases between them. Germline CDR1 MNHNS, CDR2 SASEGT. The CDR3 consists of 14 residues. The CDR3 region has the DNA TGTGCCAGCAGTGATAATACAGGGACCTACGAGCAGTACTTC. Translation: CASSDNTGTYEQYF.

This clone was counted once. The chain has TRBV11-2 and TRBJ2-7, with D perhaps given as TRBD1 or TRBD2 (5 bases each). This CDR3 is built from 13 residues. V dropped 0 bases and J dropped 12 bases, with 15 bases sitting between them. CDR1 SGHAT and CDR2 FQNNGV come from the germline V gene. The CDR3 reads CASSLDEYSGGYF. The CDR3 nucleotides read TGTGCCAGCAGCTTAGATGAGTACAGTGGGGGGTACTTC.

The chain carries TRBV7-2 and TRBJ2-7; TRBD1 matches at 8 bases. CDR1 is SGHTA and CDR2 is FQGNSA in the germline V gene. Unmatched junction bases numbered 15, after V lost 5 bases and J lost 6 bases. CDR3 size: 16 residues. CDR3 sequence: CASSPMGQGASSEQYF. In DNA form, the CDR3 reads TGTGCCAGCAGCCCCATGGGCCAGGGGGCATCTTCCGAGCAGTACTTC.

The V call is TRBV7-2, the J call TRBJ2-7; D is ambiguous. V was clipped by 4 bases and J by 3 bases, with 10 bases between them. The CDR3 length is 13 residues. CDR1 and CDR2 from the germline V gene are SGHTA and FQGNSA. The CDR3 reads CASSSGFYYEQYF. The DNA of the CDR3 is TGTGCCAGCAGCTCCGGCTTCTACTACGAGCAGTACTTC.

This rearrangement joins TRBV15 to TRBJ1-3; maybe TRBD1 (5 bases). Per the germline V gene, CDR1 is LNHNV and CDR2 is YYDKDF (reference sequence). This CDR3 spans 17 amino acids. V was cut by 0 bases and J by 4 bases, with 16 bases left in between. DNA for the CDR3: TGTGCCACCAGCAGAGATCTCGGGGGGAAGGGCGGAAACACCATATATTTT. The encoded protein is CATSRDLGGKGGNTIYF.

The genes are TRBV28 and TRBJ1-1; D is uncertain. The ends were cut back, 8 bases at V and 12 bases at J, with 22 bases in the middle. This CDR3 region has 13 residues. Germline loops: CDR1 MDHEN, CDR2 SYDVKM. The chain's CDR3 is CASDGRQGRRTFF. DNA for the CDR3: TGTGCCAGCGATGGACGGCAAGGGAGGAGAACTTTCTTT.